The sequence of this T cell receptor beta chain was determined in a study of regulatory T cells in long-lasting Graves disease. Findings and limits, study-wide: Study was limited to peripheral blood, excluding thyroid tissue.

Time point of the sample: newly diagnosed GD, antithyroid drugs for less than 3 months. Construction of the TCR library relied on RNA isolated from PBMCs. American Thyroid Association guidelines served as the basis for diagnosing Graves' disease. At least ten counts were recorded for this clonotype. Its antigen remains unidentified. Through Arm-PCR of CDR3 regions and iRepertoire HTBI primers, TCR beta libraries were built. MiXCR, applied by TCRdb to the multiplex PCR reads, yields one record per CDR3 protein. The sample consists of 550,000 to 600,000 distinct CDR3 sequences, about 16% of them appearing once. V lost 5 bases and J lost 3; bases outside the gene matches: 12. The germline gives CDR1 MNHEY, CDR2 SMNVEV (reference sequence). The CDR3 is made up of 16 amino acids. This sample also belongs to another study, concerning T cells in Graves' hyperthyroidism and ophthalmopathy. From that second work: Clinical symptoms, serum thyroxine and TRAb, thyroid ultrasound and orbital computed tomography together formed the diagnostic basis. Most clonotypes expanded in the thyroid (above 0.001) were also present in blood.

The J gene is TRBJ2-7, the V gene TRBV27, with TRBD2 matching 8 bases. The receptor comes from a man aged 18 to 29 with Graves disease. This sample comprised peripheral blood mononuclear cells (PBMCs), obtained at new diagnosis, from a patient treated with antithyroid drugs. CDR3: CASSRVAGSLVYEQYF. CDR3 in DNA: TGTGCCAGCAGTAGGGTAGCGGGGTCTTTGGTCTACGAGCAGTACTTC.